This T cell receptor (beta chain) was recorded in a study of T cells in Graves' hyperthyroidism and ophthalmopathy. TCR beta CDR3 regions were amplified from RNA. When the TCR CDR3 underwent first-round RT-PCR, the HTBI primer set was used. TCRdb processed the multiplex PCR reads anew with MiXCR; each CDR3 protein has one entry. The sample shows 500,000 to 600,000 distinct CDR3 sequences, just under 20% of them seen only once. The sequencing input was blood. This sequence originates from a man aged 40-50 years with Graves' ophthalmopathy.

This CDR3 reads CASSQDLGVGTEAFF. In nucleotides, the CDR3 is TGTGCCAGCAGCCAAGATCTGGGGGTGGGCACTGAAGCTTTCTTT. This chain uses TRBV3-1 with TRBJ1-1; D possibly corresponds to TRBD1 (5 bases). V was shortened by 0 bases and J by 4 bases, with 12 bases between the two germline ends. The germline V gene encodes CDR1 LGHDT and CDR2 YNNKEL (reference sequence). This CDR3 spans 15 amino acids.